This TCR beta chain was retrieved from a study of blood T cell repertoires in COVID-19. Whole-study context: Whether acute or convalescent, the COVID-19 samples came from the United States, Italy and Spain. T cells, B-cell-depleted T cells, or PBMCs supplied cDNA or gDNA.

In the study's own analysis: Counts of nucleated cells, estimated from reference gene primer amplification, were obtained. Sequenced by immunoSEQ multiplex PCR; TCRdb stores in-frame clones only, minus some. V and J calls and clone size are as listed in that table; D and trimming were resolved from the DNA. In the table there are around 270,000 clones, approximately 90% of which are singletons. This clone was detected only a few times. This CDR3 is 13 amino acids long. CDR1 is KGHSH, CDR2 LQKENI, per germline. Trimming took 3 bases from V and 7 from J; bases not matched to a gene: 3. The sequence derives from a man aged 30 to 45 with acute or convalescent COVID-19. The chain links TRBV18 to TRBJ1-1; TRBD1 matches at 9 bases. Sequenced input: peripheral blood. DNA for the CDR3: TGTGCCAGCTCACCGGGACAGGGTTTTGAAGCTTTCTTT. This encodes CASSPGQGFEAFF.